The rows below give T cell receptor beta chains drawn from one sample of a study of shared T cell receptors in the human thymus. Clones were sequenced by immunoSEQ multiplex PCR, and TCRdb holds only the in-frame ones, with some missing. The table records 500,000 to 550,000 clones, about four fifths of them present only once. This same sample was also part of a study on human thymus T cells.

Sequences were obtained from thymocytes. The source is a boy under two years old with a congenital heart defect. Both conserved end residues are part of each CDR3. A D gene is named only where the DNA matches it firmly. The listing skips clone size in some rows; elsewhere it reads once, few, many or a size class.

D	size	V	J	DNA	CDR3
.	.	TRBV4-3	TRBJ2-5	TGCGCCAGCAGCTTAGGGACTTCGCCGGTGCAGACCCAGTACTTC	CASSLGTSPVQTQYF
TRBD2	once	TRBV5-6	TRBJ2-5	TGTGCCAGCAGCTACCGGGAGGGAGAGACCCAGTACTTC	CASSYREGETQYF
TRBD1	.	TRBV9	TRBJ2-7	TGTGCCAGCAGACCAGGGGGTCGGGACAACTCCTACGAGCAGTACTTC	CASRPGGRDNSYEQYF
TRBD2	.	TRBV4-1	TRBJ2-5	TGCGCCAGCAGCCAACTAGCGGGAGGGCCGGGGAGAGAGACCCAGTACTTC	CASSQLAGGPGRETQYF
TRBD1	.	TRBV4-3	TRBJ2-5	TGCGCCAGCAGCCAAGATCCCGGGGACAGGGAAGAGACCCAGTACTTC	CASSQDPGDREETQYF
.	.	TRBV2	TRBJ2-5	TGTGCCAGCAGTAACCCGGGACTGCGGTACCAAGAGACCCAGTACTTC	CASSNPGLRYQETQYF
.	once	TRBV7-2	TRBJ1-2	TGTGCCAGCGTGGGGAGTGCTGGCTACACCTTC	CASVGSAGYTF
TRBD2	.	TRBV9	TRBJ2-5	TGTGCCAGCAGCCCCCCGTCTAGCGGGAGGACGGGGACCCAGTACTTC	CASSPPSSGRTGTQYF
TRBD1	.	TRBV5-4	TRBJ2-3	TGTGCCAGCAGCTTAGGACAGGGGACCACAGATACGCAGTATTTT	CASSLGQGTTDTQYF
.	.	TRBV11-2	TRBJ2-7	TGTGCCAGCAGCTTACGCGGGACCCACTACGAGCAGTACTTC	CASSLRGTHYEQYF
.	once	TRBV5-1	TRBJ2-7	TGCGCCAGCAGCTTGCCCTCGACAGGCTACGAGCAGTACTTC	CASSLPSTGYEQYF
.	.	TRBV11-3	TRBJ2-4	TGTGCCAGCAGACATACCGGACAGAGAAAGAAAAACATTCAGTACTTC	CASRHTGQRKKNIQYF
TRBD1	.	TRBV6-6	TRBJ1-5	TGTGCCAGCACCCAGGACAGGAAAAGCAATCAGCCCCAGCATTTT	CASTQDRKSNQPQHF
.	.	TRBV4-2	TRBJ2-1	TGTGCCAGCAGCCAGGAGGACGATGAGCAGTTCTTC	CASSQEDDEQFF
TRBD2	.	TRBV30	TRBJ2-3	TGTGCCGGCAAAGGGGCTAGCGGGAGCCGCGGGGCCCCAGATACGCAGTATTTT	CAGKGASGSRGAPDTQYF
TRBD2	.	TRBV15	TRBJ2-3	TGTGCCACCAGCAGGGAGGGCCCCGGGACTAGGTATGATTCTAGCACAGATACGCAGTATTTT	CATSREGPGTRYDSSTDTQYF
TRBD1	.	TRBV5-4	TRBJ2-7	TGTGCCAGCAGCTTGTACATCCCACAGGGGAGCGAGCAGTACTTC	CASSLYIPQGSEQYF
TRBD1	.	TRBV4-1	TRBJ1-5	TGCGCCAGCAGCCAAGAACTGGACAGGGCTCAGCCCCAGCATTTT	CASSQELDRAQPQHF
TRBD1	.	TRBV7-9	TRBJ2-7	TGTGCCAGCAGCTTATCAAAACCAGGGGGCCGGGGCCAGGAGCAGTACTTC	CASSLSKPGGRGQEQYF
.	.	TRBV2	TRBJ2-3	TGTGCCAGCACCCAGCTGCGCGGGACCCGCACAGATACGCAGTATTTT	CASTQLRGTRTDTQYF
TRBD1	.	TRBV9	TRBJ1-2	TGTGCCAGCAGCGTAGGGGACAGGGGGACTCTGGGCCGGGATGGCTACACCTTC	CASSVGDRGTLGRDGYTF
TRBD2	.	TRBV2	TRBJ2-1	TGTGCCAGCAGTGAAGATAGCGGGGGACACTACAATGAGCAGTTCTTC	CASSEDSGGHYNEQFF
.	.	TRBV27	TRBJ2-2	TGTGCCAGCAGTTCTCAGCCCCGGGGGTTGCCCGGGGAGCTGTTTTTT	CASSSQPRGLPGELFF
TRBD1	.	TRBV9	TRBJ2-3	TGTGCCAGCAGCGATGGGACAGGGTTGACAGATACGCAGTATTTT	CASSDGTGLTDTQYF
.	.	TRBV5-8	TRBJ2-7	TGTGCCAGCAGCTTGCCACAGGTTCCCCAGTACTTC	CASSLPQVPQYF
.	.	TRBV7-8	TRBJ2-2	TGTGCCAGCAGCTCCCCGCCCATTGGTAGCGCGAACACCGGGGAGCTGTTTTTT	CASSSPPIGSANTGELFF
.	few	TRBV5-1	TRBJ2-7	TGCGCCAGCAGCGGGGCTCCTGATACCCACGAGCAGTACTTC	CASSGAPDTHEQYF
.	.	TRBV7-9	TRBJ2-7	TGTGCCAGCAGCTTAACTCAGGGCGAGCAGTACTTC	CASSLTQGEQYF
.	.	TRBV7-9	TRBJ2-5	TGTGCCAGCAGCGATAACCTCGCCTTCAGACAAGAGACCCAGTACTTC	CASSDNLAFRQETQYF
TRBD2	.	TRBV4-3	TRBJ2-5	TGCGCCAGCAGCCAAGATCGCGGGACTACCTCTGAGGAGACCCAGTACTTC	CASSQDRGTTSEETQYF
TRBD2	.	TRBV28	TRBJ2-7	TGTGCCAGCAGTCCGGGACTAGCGGGAGCCTCGTCAAGGGACGAGCAGTACTTC	CASSPGLAGASSRDEQYF
.	.	TRBV27	TRBJ2-3	TGTGCCAGCAGCCACTTAAACCGAACAGATACGCAGTATTTT	CASSHLNRTDTQYF
.	few	TRBV4-1	TRBJ2-1	TGCGCCAGCAGCCAAGTACATCACAGGTCCAGGGTGATTGGGGCCTACAATGAGCAGTTCTTC	CASSQVHHRSRVIGAYNEQFF